The next 17 T cell receptor beta chains were all read from a single sample in a study of blood T cells in healthy people across ages. A second PCR of about 7 to 12 cycles used a sample-barcoded 5' primer and a J-beta primer mix. MiXCR, applied by TCRdb to the 5' RACE reads, yields one record per CDR3 protein. Of around 1,000,000 distinct CDR3 sequences in the sample, approximately 26% were seen once. This sample was shared with a second study, whose subject was T cells of mothers and their children.

Sample: blood. The receptors shown here come from a girl aged 2 to 9 in good health.

This chain links TRBV6-4 with TRBJ2-1, with TRBD1 matching 9 bases. J was trimmed by 9 bases and V by 5 bases; bases with no gene match: 5. From germline, CDR1 is MRHNA and CDR2 SNTAGT. The length of the CDR3 is 13 residues. CDR3 nucleotides: TGTGCCAGCAGTCCCGGGACAGGGCTTGAGCAGTTCTTC. This codes for CASSPGTGLEQFF.

This rearrangement joins TRBV3-1 to TRBJ2-3; D gene unclear. CDR1 LGHDT and CDR2 YNNKEL come from the germline V gene (reference sequence). This CDR3 contains 12 residues. Between the trimmed V and J ends, which lost 6 bases and 6 bases, there was a span of 10 bases. The CDR3 spells CASSQTADTQYF. The CDR3 bases are TGTGCCAGCAGTCAAACGGCTGATACGCAGTATTTT.

V and J are TRBV13 and TRBJ2-7; 10 positions match TRBD2. The V segment lost 2 bases and the J segment 4 bases; nucleotides outside the gene matches: 5. From germline, CDR1 is PRHDT and CDR2 FYEKMQ (reference sequence). The CDR3 is 15 amino acids. The DNA of the CDR3 is TGTGCCAGCAGCTTAAGCGGGGGGGCCCCGTACGAGCAGTACTTC. This translates into CASSLSGGAPYEQYF.

This clonotype was counted only a few times. This chain links TRBV7-2 with TRBJ2-7; D uncertain. In germline, CDR1 is SGHTA, CDR2 FQGNSA. This CDR3 is built from 11 residues. The V and J ends lost 4 bases and 7 bases respectively, with 8 bases between them. CDR3 coding DNA: TGTGCCAGCAGCTGCTGTCGTGAGCAGTACTTC. Encoded protein: CASSCCREQYF.

The chain uses TRBV18 and TRBJ2-7; 9 nucleotides align to TRBD1. Germline assignment: CDR1 KGHSH and CDR2 LQKENI. CDR3 size: 16 residues. Losses at the gene ends were 4 bases for V and 0 bases for J; bases not matched to a gene: 7. CDR3: CASSLIRDRVSYEQYF. The DNA of the CDR3 is TGTGCCAGCTCACTAATCCGGGACAGGGTCTCCTACGAGCAGTACTTC.

This chain connects TRBV14 to TRBJ2-7, with a weak D call TRBD1 (6 bases). Germline values: CDR1 SGHDN, CDR2 FVKESK. V dropped 0 bases and J dropped 9 bases, with 18 bases sitting between them. The CDR3 consists of 15 residues. CDR3: CASSQEGTHPDRQYF. In DNA, the CDR3 is TGTGCCAGCAGCCAAGAAGGGACCCATCCGGACAGGCAGTACTTC.

J is TRBJ1-1 and V is TRBV2; D may be TRBD1 (6 bases). Germline V gene sequence: CDR1 SNHLY, CDR2 FYNNEI. The V gene lost 7 bases and the J gene lost 4 bases, with 16 bases spanning the gap. The CDR3 loop spans 14 amino acids. In DNA, the CDR3 is TGTGCCAGCACTCAGAGGGGGTTGGCCACTGAAGCTTTCTTT. Its translation is CASTQRGLATEAFF. The whole variable domain, filled in from reference TRBV2 and TRBJ1-1, reads EPEVTQTPSHQVTQMGQEVILRCVPISNHLYFYWYRQILGQKVEFLVSFYNNEISEKSEIFDDQFSVERPDGSNFTLKIRSTKLEDSAMYFCASTQRGLATEAFFGQGTRLTVV.

This clonotype showed up just a few times. The rearrangement links TRBV6-1 to TRBJ1-1; 8 nucleotides agree with TRBD1. Germline V gives CDR1 MNHNS, CDR2 SASEGT. The CDR3 runs 17 residues. V trimming: 4 bases; J trimming: 2 bases; junction bases outside the gene matches: 12. DNA for the CDR3: TGTGCCAGCAGTGGGGTGGACAGGGCCTATGGAAACACTGAAGCTTTCTTT. Protein product: CASSGVDRAYGNTEAFF.

This clonotype came up a few times. In nucleotides, the CDR3 is TGTGCCAGCAGTGAATATATGGGGGGTCTCACTGAAGCTTTCTTT. Protein sequence: CASSEYMGGLTEAFF. This chain joins TRBV25-1 and TRBJ1-1; perhaps TRBD1 as D (5 bases). CDR3 length: 15 amino acids. Per germline, CDR1 MGHDK and CDR2 SYGVNS. V was trimmed by 0 bases and J by 4 bases, leaving 12 bases between them.

The genes are TRBV28 and TRBJ2-5; D gene uncertain. The J call could be wrong; TRBJ2-7 is a better fit for the DNA end. The CDR3 covers 14 residues. The germline CDR1 and CDR2 sequences are MDHEN and SYDVKM. The CDR3 reads CASSLWEPAYEQYF. The CDR3 DNA reads TGTGCCAGCAGTTTATGGGAGCCAGCCTACGAGCAGTACTTC.

The chain recombines TRBV15 with TRBJ2-7; D gene unclear. Germline V gives CDR1 LNHNV, CDR2 YYDKDF (reference sequence). This CDR3 has 15 amino acids. Trimming cost V 0 bases and J 3 bases, with 12 bases left between them. CDR3 sequence (DNA): TGTGCCACCAGCAGAGAAGGTGGGTCGGGCTACGAGCAGTACTTC. Translating it yields CATSREGGSGYEQYF. The full variable domain, in which reference TRBV15 and TRBJ2-7 provide the parts outside the CDR3, is DAMVIQNPRYQVTQFGKPVTLSCSQTLNHNVMYWYQQKSSQAPKLLFHYYDKDFNNEADTPDNFQSRRPNTSFCFLDIRSPGLGDTAMYLCATSREGGSGYEQYFGPGTRLTVT.

The CDR3 loop reads CASGLGLSDEQYF. CDR3 nucleotide sequence: TGTGCTAGTGGTTTGGGACTTTCTGACGAGCAGTACTTC. This rearrangement joins TRBV12-5 to TRBJ2-7, with unresolved D. Trimming left V 1 base short and J 5 bases short, with 9 bases between. From germline, CDR1 is LGHNT and CDR2 FRNRAP. This CDR3 comprises 13 residues.

The chain joins TRBV16 to TRBJ1-5; perhaps TRBD1 as D (6 bases). This CDR3 is 16 amino acids long. CDR1 is KGHSY and CDR2 is FQNENV in the germline V gene. Trimming took 1 base from V and 2 from J, leaving 12 bases between them. The CDR3 spells CASSQWGGGGNQPQHF. CDR3 coding DNA: TGTGCCAGCAGCCAATGGGGAGGGGGAGGCAATCAGCCCCAGCATTTT.

In its sample, this clonotype was seen a few times. The chain couples TRBV4-1 to TRBJ1-5; no clear D. The CDR3 extends over 17 amino acids. V was pared by 0 bases and J by 0 bases, with 12 bases between. Per the germline V gene, CDR1 is MGHRA and CDR2 is YSYEKL. CDR3 nucleotide sequence: TGCGCCAGCAGCCAAGATCACCCCCTGTATAGCAATCAGCCCCAGCATTTT. Translation: CASSQDHPLYSNQPQHF.

This clonotype has only a few counts. V usage is TRBV4-2 and J usage is TRBJ1-1; 8 bases are shared with TRBD1. This CDR3 region has 15 residues. After removal of 4 bases from V and 1 base from J, the junction contained 5 bases not matched to a gene. Per germline, CDR1 LGHNA and CDR2 YNFKEQ. CDR3 sequence reads: CASSPQTGANTEAFF. CDR3 in DNA: TGTGCCAGCAGCCCCCAGACAGGGGCGAACACTGAAGCTTTCTTT.

In its sample, this clonotype was seen a few times. This chain links TRBV5-6 with TRBJ2-1; 9 bases agree with TRBD2. V lost 7 bases and J lost 5; bases outside the gene matches: 7. Germline CDR1 is SGHDT and CDR2 is YYEEEE. The CDR3 is 14 residues long. CDR3: CASRPRGGDNEQFF. CDR3 DNA sequence: TGTGCCAGCCGTCCGCGCGGGGGGGACAATGAGCAGTTCTTC.

CDR3 protein: CASSPRGRGANVLTF. DNA for the CDR3: TGTGCCAGCAGCCCCAGGGGGCGTGGGGCCAACGTCCTGACTTTC. The chain carries TRBV3-1 and TRBJ2-6; 8 bases fit TRBD1. CDR3 length: 15 amino acids. The trim removed 4 bases at V and 3 bases at J, leaving 2 bases unmatched. The germline V gene has CDR1 LGHDT and CDR2 YNNKEL (reference sequence).